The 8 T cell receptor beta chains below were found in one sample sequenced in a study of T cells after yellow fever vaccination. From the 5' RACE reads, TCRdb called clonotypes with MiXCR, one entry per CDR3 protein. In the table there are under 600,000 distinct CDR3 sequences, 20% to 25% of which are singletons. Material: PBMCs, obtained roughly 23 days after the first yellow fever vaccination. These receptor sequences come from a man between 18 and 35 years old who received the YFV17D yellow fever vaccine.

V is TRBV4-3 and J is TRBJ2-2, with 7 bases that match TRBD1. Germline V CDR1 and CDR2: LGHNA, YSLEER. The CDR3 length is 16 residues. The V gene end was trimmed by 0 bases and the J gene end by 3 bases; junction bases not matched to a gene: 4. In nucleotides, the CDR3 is TGCGCCAGCAGCCAAGACCCCGGGACAGACACCGGGGAGCTGTTTTTT. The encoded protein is CASSQDPGTDTGELFF.

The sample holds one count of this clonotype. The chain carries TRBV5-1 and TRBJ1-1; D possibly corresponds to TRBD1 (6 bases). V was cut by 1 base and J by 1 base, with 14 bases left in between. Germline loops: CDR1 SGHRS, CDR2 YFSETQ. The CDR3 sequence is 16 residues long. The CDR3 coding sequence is TGCGCCAGCAGCTTGCTTCCGGGGGCCAAGAACACTGAAGCTTTCTTT. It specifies CASSLLPGAKNTEAFF.

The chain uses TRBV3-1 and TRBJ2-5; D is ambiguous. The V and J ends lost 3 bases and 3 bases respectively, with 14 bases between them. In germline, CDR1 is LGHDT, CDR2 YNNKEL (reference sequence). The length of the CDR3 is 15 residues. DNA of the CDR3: TGTGCCAGCAGCCAGACCGGACCGATGGAAGAGACCCAGTACTTC. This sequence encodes CASSQTGPMEETQYF.

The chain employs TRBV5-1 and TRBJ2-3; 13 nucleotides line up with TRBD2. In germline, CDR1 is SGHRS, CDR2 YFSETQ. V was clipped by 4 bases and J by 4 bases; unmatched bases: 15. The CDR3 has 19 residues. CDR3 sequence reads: CASSLRTSGGPPSADTQYF. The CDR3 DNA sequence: TGCGCCAGCAGCCTACGGACTAGCGGGGGCCCCCCTTCGGCAGATACGCAGTATTTT.

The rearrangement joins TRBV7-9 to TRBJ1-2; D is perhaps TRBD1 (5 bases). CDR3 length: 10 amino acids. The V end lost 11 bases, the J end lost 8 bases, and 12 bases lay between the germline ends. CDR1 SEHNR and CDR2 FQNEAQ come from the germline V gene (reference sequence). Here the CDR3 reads CAAGGSGYTF. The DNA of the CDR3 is TGTGCCGCGGGGGGTAGCGGCTACACCTTC.

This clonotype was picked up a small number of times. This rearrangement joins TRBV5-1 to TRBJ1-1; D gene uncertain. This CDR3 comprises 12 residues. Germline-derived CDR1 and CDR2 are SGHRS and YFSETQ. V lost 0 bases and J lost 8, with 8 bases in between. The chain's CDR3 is CASSLVSGEAFF. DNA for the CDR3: TGCGCCAGCAGCTTGGTTTCGGGCGAAGCTTTCTTT.

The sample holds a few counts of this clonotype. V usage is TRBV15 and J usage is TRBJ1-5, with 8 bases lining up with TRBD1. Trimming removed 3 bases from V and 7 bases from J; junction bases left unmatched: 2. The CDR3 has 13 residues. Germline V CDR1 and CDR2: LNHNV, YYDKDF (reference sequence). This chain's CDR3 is CATSSQGAQPQHF. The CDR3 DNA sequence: TGTGCCACCAGCAGCCAGGGGGCCCAGCCCCAGCATTTT.

The CDR3 here is CASSSSAGGRTDTQYF. The CDR3 coding sequence is TGTGCCAGCAGCTCGTCAGCGGGGGGGCGCACAGATACGCAGTATTTT. The chain recombines TRBV7-3 with TRBJ2-3; TRBD2 matches 10 bases. CDR3 length: 16 amino acids. V lost 4 bases, J lost 1 base, and 5 bases stayed unmatched. In germline, CDR1 is SGHTA, CDR2 FQGTGA.